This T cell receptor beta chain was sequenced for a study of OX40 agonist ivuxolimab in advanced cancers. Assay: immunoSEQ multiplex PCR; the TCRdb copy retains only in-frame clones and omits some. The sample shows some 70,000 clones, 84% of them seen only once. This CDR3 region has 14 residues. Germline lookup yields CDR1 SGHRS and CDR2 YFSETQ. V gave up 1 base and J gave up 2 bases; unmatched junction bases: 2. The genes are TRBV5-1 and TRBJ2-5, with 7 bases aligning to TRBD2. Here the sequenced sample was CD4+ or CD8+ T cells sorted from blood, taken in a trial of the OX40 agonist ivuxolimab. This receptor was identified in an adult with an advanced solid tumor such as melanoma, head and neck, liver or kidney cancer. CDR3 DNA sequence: TGCGCCAGCAGCTTGAGGGGAGGGCAAGAGACCCAGTACTTC. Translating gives CASSLRGGQETQYF.